Here is one T cell receptor beta chain with its context. This entry comes from a study of blood T cell repertoires in COVID-19. Across the whole study: In each case, the material was cDNA or gDNA derived from T cells, B-cell-depleted T cells, or PBMCs.

Original data processing: Amplification with reference gene primers provided the estimates of nucleated cell counts. Libraries were prepared by immunoSEQ multiplex PCR; TCRdb keeps only in-frame clonotypes and omits some of them. D and trimming were read from the DNA, whereas the V and J calls and clone size are those reported in that table. The table lists approximately 330,000 clones, around 90% of them singletons. The J segment lost 2 bases and the V segment lost 7 bases, leaving 5 bases of the junction unmatched. The CDR3 is 14 residues long. Germline V gene lookup returns CDR1 MNHEY and CDR2 SVGAGI.

The sample comprised peripheral blood. This TCR was sampled from a man between 25 and 39 years old with COVID-19, enrolled during active disease. V usage is TRBV6-5 and J usage is TRBJ2-1; 7 nucleotides match TRBD2. CDR3 nucleotides: TGTGCCAGCAAGGGGAGGGTGGCCTACAATGAGCAGTTCTTC. Amino acids: CASKGRVAYNEQFF.